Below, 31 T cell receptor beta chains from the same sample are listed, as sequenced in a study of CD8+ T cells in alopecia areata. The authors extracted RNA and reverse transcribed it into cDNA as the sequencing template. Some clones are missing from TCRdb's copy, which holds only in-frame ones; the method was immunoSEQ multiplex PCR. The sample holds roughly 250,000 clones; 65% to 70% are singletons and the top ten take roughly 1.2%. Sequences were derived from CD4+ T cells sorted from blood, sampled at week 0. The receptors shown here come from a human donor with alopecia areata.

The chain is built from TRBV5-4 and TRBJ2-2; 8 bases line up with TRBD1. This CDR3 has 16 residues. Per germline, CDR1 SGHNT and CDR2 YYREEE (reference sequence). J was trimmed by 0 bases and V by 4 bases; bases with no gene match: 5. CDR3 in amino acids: CASSTGQGANTGELFF. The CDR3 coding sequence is TGTGCCAGCAGCACCGGACAGGGTGCGAACACCGGGGAGCTGTTTTTT. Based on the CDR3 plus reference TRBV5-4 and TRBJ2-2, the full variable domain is ETGVTQSPTHLIKTRGQQVTLRCSSQSGHNTVSWYQQALGQGPQFIFQYYREEENGRGNFPPRFSGLQFPNYSSELNVNALELDDSALYLCASSTGQGANTGELFFGEGSRLTVL.

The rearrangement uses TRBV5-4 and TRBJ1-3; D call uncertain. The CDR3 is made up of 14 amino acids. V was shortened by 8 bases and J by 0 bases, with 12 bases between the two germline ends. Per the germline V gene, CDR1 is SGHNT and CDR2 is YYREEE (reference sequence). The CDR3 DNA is TGTGCCAGTAGCAAGCAAGACTCTGGAAACACCATATATTTT. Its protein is CASSKQDSGNTIYF.

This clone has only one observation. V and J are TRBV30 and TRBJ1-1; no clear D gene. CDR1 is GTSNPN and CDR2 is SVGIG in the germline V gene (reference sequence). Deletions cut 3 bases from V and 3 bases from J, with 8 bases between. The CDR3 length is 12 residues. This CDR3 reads CAWRWADTEAFF. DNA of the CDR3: TGTGCCTGGAGGTGGGCCGACACTGAAGCTTTCTTT.

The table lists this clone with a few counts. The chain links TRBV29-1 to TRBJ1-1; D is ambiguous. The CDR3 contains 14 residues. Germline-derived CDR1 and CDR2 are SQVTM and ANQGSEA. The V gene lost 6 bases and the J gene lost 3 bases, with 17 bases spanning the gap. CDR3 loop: CSVPRAAGDTEAFF. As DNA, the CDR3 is TGCAGCGTCCCACGGGCTGCTGGGGACACTGAAGCTTTCTTT.

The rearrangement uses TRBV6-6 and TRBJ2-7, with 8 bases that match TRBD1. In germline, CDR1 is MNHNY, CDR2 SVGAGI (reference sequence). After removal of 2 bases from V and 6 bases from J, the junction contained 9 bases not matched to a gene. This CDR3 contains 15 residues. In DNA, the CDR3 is TGTGCCAGCAGTTACAGGCAGGGGGCAGGAGGCGAGCAGTACTTC. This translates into CASSYRQGAGGEQYF.

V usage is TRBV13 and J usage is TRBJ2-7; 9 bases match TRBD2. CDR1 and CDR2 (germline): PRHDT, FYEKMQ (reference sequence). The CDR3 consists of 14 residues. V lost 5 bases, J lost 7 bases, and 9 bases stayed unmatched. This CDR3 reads CASSPLAGVGEQYF. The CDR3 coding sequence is TGTGCCAGCAGCCCCTTAGCGGGGGTGGGGGAGCAGTACTTC.

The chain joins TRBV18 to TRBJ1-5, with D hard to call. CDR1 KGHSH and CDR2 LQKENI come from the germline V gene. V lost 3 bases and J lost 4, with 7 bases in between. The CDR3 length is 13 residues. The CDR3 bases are TGTGCCAGCTCACCCGAGAGAAATCAGCCCCAGCATTTT. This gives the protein CASSPERNQPQHF.

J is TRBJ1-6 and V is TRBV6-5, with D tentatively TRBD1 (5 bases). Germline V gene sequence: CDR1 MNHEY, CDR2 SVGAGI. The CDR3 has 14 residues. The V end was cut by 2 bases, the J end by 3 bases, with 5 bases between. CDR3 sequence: CASSYRGYNSPLHF. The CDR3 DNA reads TGTGCCAGCAGTTACAGGGGCTATAATTCACCCCTCCACTTT.

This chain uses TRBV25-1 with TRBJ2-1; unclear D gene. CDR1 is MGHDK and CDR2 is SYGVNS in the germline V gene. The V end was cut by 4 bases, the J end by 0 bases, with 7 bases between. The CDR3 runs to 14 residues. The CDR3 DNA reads TGTGCCAGCAGTGGCGCCCGCTCCTACAATGAGCAGTTCTTC. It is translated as CASSGARSYNEQFF.

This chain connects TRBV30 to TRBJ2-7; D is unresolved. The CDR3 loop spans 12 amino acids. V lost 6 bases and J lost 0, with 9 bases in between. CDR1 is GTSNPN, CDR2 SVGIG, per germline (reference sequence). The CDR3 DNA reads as TGTGCCTGCCAGGAAAGCTCCTACGAGCAGTACTTC. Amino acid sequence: CACQESSYEQYF. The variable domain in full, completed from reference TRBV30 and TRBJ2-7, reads SQTIHQWPATLVQPVGSPLSLECTVEGTSNPNLYWYRQAAGRGLQLLFYSVGIGQISSEVPQNLSASRPQDRQFILSSKKLLLSDSGFYLCACQESSYEQYFGPGTRLTVT.

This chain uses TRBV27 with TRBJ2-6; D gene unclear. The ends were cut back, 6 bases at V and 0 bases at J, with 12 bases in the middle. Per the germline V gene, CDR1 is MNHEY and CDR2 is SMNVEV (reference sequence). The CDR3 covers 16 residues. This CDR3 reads CASSWALPSGANVLTF. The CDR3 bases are TGTGCCAGCAGCTGGGCCTTGCCCTCTGGGGCCAACGTCCTGACTTTC.

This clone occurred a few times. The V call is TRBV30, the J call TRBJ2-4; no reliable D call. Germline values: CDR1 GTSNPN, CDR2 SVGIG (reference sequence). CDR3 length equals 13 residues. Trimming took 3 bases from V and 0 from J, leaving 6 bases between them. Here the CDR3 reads CAWRTLAKNIQYF. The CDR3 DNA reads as TGTGCCTGGAGGACTTTAGCCAAAAACATTCAGTACTTC.

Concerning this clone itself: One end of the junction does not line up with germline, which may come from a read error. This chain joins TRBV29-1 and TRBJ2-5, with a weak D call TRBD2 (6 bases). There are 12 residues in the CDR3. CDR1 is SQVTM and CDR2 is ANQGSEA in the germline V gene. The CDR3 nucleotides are TGTTCGACGCGGGGACCAGCAGAGACCCAGTACTTC. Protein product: CSTRGPAETQYF.

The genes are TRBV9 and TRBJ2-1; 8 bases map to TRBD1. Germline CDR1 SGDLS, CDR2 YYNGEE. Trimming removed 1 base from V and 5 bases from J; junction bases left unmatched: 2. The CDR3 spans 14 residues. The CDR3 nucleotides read TGTGCCAGCAGCGTATCGGACAGGGACAATGAGCAGTTCTTC. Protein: CASSVSDRDNEQFF.

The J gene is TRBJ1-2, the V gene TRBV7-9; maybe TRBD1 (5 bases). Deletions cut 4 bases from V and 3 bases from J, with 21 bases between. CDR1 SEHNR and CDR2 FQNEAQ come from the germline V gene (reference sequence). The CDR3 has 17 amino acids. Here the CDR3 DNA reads TGTGCCAGCAGCTCTGCAGGGAGTGGGGGTTATGACTATGGCTACACCTTC. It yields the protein CASSSAGSGGYDYGYTF.

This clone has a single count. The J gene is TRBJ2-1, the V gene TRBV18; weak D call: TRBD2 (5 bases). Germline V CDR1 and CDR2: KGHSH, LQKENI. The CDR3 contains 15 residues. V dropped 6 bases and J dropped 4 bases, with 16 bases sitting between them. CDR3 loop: CASSSRRAGYNEQFF. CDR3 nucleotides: TGTGCCAGCTCCTCAAGGCGGGCTGGTTACAATGAGCAGTTCTTC.

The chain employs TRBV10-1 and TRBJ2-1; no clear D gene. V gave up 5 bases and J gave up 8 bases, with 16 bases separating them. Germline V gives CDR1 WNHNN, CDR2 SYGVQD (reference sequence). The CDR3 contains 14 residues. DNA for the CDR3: TGCGCCAGCAGTTCACGGCCTCTATTGGATGAGCAGTTCTTC. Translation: CASSSRPLLDEQFF.

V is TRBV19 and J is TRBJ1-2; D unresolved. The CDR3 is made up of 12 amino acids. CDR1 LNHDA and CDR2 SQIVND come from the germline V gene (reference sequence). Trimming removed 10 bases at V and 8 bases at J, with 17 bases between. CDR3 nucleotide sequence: TGTGCCACCCAGGACCGAATAGAGGGCTACACCTTC. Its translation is CATQDRIEGYTF. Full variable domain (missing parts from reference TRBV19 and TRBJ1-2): DGGITQSPKYLFRKEGQNVTLSCEQNLNHDAMYWYRQDPGQGLRLIYYSQIVNDFQKGDIAEGYSVSREKKESFPLTVTSAQKNPTAFYLCATQDRIEGYTFGSGTRLTVV.

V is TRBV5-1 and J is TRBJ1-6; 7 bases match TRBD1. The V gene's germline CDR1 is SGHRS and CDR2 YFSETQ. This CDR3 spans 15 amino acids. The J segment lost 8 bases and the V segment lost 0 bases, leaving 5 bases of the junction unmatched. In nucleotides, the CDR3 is TGCGCCAGCAGCTTGGCCGGCGACAGGGATTCACCCCTCCACTTT. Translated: CASSLAGDRDSPLHF.

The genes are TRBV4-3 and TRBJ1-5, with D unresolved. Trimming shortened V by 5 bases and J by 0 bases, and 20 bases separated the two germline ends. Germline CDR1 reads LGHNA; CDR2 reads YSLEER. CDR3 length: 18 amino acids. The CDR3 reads CASSRPSGRSYSNQPQHF. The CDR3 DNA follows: TGCGCCAGCAGCAGGCCATCGGGTCGGTCGTATAGCAATCAGCCCCAGCATTTT.

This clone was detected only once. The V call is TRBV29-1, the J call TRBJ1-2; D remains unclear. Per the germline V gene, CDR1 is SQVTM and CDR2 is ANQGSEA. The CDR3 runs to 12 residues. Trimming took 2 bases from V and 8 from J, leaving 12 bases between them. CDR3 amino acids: CSVEWPLSGYTF. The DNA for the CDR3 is TGCAGCGTTGAATGGCCTTTATCGGGCTACACCTTC.

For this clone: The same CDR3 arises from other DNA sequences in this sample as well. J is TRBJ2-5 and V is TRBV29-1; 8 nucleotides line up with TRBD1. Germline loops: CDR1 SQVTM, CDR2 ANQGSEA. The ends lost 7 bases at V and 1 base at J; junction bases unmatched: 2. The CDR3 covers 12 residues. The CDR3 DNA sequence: TGCAGCGGAGGGACAGGCCAAGAGACCCAGTACTTC. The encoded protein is CSGGTGQETQYF.

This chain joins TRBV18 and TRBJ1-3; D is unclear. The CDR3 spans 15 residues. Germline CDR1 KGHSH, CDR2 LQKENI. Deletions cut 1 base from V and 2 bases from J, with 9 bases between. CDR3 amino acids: CASSPQPVAGNTIYF. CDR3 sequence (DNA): TGTGCCAGCTCACCACAGCCAGTAGCTGGAAACACCATATATTTT. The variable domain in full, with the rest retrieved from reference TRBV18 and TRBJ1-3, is NAGVMQNPRHLVRRRGQEARLRCSPMKGHSHVYWYRQLPEEGLKFMVYLQKENIIDESGMPKERFSAEFPKEGPSILRIQQVVRGDSAAYFCASSPQPVAGNTIYFGEGSWLTVV.

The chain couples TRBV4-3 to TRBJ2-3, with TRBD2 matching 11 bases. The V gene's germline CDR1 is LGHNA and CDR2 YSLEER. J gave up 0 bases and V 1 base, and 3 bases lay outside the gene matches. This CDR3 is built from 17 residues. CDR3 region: CASSQGLAGTSTDTQYF. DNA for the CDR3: TGCGCCAGCAGCCAAGGACTAGCGGGGACTAGCACAGATACGCAGTATTTT.

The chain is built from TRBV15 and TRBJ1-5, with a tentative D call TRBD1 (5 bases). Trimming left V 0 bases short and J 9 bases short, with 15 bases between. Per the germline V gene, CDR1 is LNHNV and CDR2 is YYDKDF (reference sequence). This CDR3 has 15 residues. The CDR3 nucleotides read TGTGCCACCAGCAGAGATTTGGCAGCTACAGGGCCCCAGCATTTT. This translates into CATSRDLAATGPQHF.

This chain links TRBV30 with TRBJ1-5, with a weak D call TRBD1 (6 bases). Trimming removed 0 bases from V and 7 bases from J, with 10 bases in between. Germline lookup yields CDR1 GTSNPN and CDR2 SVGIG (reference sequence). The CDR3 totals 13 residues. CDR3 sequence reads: CAWSVPGEQPQHF. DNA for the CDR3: TGTGCCTGGAGTGTACCAGGGGAGCAGCCCCAGCATTTT. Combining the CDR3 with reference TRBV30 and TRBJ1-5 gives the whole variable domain SQTIHQWPATLVQPVGSPLSLECTVEGTSNPNLYWYRQAAGRGLQLLFYSVGIGQISSEVPQNLSASRPQDRQFILSSKKLLLSDSGFYLCAWSVPGEQPQHFGDGTRLSIL.

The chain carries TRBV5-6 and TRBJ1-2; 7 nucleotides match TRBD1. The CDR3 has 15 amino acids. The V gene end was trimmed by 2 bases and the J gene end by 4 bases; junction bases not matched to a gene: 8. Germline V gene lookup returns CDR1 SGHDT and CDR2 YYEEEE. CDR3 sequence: CASSFPGQRSYGYTF. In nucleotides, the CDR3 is TGTGCCAGCAGCTTCCCGGGACAGAGATCCTATGGCTACACCTTC.

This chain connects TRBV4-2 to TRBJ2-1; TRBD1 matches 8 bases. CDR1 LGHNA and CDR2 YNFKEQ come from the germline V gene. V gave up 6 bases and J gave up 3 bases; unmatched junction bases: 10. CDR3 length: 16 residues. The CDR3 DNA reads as TGTGCCAGCAGTCAAAGGACAGGGCCGGTCTACAATGAGCAGTTCTTC. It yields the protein CASSQRTGPVYNEQFF.

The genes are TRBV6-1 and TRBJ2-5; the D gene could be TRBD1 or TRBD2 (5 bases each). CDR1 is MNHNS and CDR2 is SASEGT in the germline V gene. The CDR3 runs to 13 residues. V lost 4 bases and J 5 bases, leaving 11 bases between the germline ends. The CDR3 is CASSVVGVETQYF. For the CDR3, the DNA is TGTGCCAGCAGTGTGGTGGGGGTGGAGACCCAGTACTTC.

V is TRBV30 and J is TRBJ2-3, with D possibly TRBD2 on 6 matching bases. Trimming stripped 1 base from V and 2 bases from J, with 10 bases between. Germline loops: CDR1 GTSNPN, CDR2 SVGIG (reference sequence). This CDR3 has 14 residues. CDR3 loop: CAWSGDWNTDTQYF. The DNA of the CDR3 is TGTGCCTGGAGTGGGGACTGGAACACAGATACGCAGTATTTT.

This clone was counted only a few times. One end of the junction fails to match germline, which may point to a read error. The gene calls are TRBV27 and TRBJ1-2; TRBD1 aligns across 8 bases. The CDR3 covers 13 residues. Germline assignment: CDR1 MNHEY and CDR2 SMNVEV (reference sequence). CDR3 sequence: CASSSRDRTRREF. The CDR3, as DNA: TGTGCCAGCAGTTCCCGGGACAGGACCCGACGTGAGTTC.